This TCR beta chain stems from a study of response to subunit inactivated influenza vaccine. Study findings and constraints: A suggestion made by the authors is that each seasonal influenza vaccination recruits few new T cells.

TCRdb re-analysed the RT-PCR reads in MiXCR, keeping a single row per CDR3 protein. The sample contains fewer than 700,000 distinct CDR3 sequences, roughly 13% of which appear only once. Worth noting for this clonotype: Its antigen is still unknown.

V was pared by 0 bases and J by 5 bases, with 19 bases between. Germline V gene sequence: CDR1 LNHNV, CDR2 YYDKDF (reference sequence). This CDR3 comprises 17 residues. This specimen was PBMCs from blood, taken 40 to 50 days after vaccination. This sequence was found in a man aged 45-60 years who received an inactivated influenza vaccine. The rearrangement joins TRBV15 to TRBJ1-2; possible D gene TRBD1, 5 bases. The DNA for the CDR3 is TGTGCCACCAGCAGAGATTTTGGCGACCCGAAGGGGTATGGCTACACCTTC. The encoded protein is CATSRDFGDPKGYGYTF.